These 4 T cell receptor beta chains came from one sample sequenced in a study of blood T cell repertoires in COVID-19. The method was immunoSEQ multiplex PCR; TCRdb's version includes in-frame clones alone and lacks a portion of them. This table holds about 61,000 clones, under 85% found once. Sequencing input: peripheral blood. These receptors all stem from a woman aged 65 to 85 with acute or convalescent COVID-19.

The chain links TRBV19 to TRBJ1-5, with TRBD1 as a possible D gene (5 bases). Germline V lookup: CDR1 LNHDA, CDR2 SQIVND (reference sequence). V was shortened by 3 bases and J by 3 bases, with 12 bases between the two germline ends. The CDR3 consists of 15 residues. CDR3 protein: CASSISGLPNQPQHF. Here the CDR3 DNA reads TGTGCCAGTAGTATTTCAGGGCTCCCCAATCAGCCCCAGCATTTT.

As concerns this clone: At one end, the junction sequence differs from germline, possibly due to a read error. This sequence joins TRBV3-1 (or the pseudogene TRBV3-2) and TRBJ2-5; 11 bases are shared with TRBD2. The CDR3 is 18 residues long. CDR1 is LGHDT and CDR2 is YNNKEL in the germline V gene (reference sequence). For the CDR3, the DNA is TGTGCCAGCAGCCAAGAGAACCGGCTAGCGGGGGGCCAAGGGACCCAGTACTTC. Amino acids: CASSQENRLAGGQGTQYF.

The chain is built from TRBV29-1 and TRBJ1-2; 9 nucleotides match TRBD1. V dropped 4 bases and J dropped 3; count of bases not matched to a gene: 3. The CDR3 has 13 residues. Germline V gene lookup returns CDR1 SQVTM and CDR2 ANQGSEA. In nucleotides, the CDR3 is TGCAGCGTTGTACAGGGGGCGGACTATGGCTACACCTTC. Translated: CSVVQGADYGYTF.

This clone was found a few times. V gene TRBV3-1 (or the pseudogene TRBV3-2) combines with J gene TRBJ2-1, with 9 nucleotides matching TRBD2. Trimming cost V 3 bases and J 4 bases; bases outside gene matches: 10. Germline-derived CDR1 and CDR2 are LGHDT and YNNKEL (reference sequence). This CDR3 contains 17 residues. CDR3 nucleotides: TGTGCCAGCAGCCAGCAAATGACTAGCGGCCCATACAATGAGCAGTTCTTC. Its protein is CASSQQMTSGPYNEQFF.